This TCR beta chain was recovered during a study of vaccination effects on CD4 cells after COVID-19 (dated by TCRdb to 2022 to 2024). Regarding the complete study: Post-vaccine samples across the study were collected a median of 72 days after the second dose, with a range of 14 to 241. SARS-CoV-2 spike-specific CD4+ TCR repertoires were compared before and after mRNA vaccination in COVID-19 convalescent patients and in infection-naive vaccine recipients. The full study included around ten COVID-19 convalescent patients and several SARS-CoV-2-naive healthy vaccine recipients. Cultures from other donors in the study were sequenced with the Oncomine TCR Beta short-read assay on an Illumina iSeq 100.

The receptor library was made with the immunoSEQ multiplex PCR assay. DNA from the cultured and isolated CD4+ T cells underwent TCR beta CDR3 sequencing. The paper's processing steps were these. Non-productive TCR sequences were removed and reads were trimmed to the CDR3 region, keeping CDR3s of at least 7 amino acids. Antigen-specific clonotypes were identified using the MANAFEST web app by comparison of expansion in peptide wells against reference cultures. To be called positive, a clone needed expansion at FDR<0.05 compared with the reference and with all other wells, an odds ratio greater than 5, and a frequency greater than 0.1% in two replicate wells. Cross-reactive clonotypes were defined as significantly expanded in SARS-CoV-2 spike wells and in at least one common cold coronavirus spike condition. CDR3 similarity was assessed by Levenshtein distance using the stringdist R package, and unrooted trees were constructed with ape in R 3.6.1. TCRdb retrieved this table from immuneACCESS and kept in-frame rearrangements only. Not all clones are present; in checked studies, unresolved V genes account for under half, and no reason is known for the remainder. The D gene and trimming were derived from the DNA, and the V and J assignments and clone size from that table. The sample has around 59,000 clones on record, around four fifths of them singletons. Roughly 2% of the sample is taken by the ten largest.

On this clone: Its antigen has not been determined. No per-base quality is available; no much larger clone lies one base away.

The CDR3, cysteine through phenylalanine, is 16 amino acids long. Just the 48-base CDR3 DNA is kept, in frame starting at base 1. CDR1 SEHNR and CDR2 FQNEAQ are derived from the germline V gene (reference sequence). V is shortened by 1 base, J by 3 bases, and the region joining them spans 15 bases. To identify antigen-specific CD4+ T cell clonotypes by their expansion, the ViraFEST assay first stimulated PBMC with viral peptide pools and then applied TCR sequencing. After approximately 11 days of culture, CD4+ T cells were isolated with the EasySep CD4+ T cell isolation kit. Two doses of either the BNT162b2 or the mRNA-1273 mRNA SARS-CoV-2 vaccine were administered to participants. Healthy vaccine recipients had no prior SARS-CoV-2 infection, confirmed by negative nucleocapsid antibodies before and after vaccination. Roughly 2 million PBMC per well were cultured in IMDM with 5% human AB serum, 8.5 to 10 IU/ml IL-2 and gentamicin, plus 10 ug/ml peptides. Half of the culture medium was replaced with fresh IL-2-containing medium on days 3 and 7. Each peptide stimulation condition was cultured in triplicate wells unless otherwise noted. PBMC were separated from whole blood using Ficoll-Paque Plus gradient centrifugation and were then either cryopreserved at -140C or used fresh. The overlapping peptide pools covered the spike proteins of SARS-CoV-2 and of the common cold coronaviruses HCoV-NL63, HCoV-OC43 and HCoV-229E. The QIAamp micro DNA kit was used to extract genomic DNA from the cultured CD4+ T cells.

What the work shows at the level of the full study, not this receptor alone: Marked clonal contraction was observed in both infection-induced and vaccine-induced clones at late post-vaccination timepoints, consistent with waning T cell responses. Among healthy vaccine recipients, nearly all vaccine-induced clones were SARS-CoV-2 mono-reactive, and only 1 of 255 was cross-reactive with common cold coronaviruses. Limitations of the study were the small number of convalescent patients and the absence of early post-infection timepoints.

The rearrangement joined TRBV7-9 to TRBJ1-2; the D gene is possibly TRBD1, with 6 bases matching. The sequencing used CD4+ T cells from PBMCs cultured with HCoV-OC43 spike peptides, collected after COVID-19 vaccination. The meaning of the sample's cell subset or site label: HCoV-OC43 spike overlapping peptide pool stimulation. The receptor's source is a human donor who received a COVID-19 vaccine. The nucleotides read TGTGCCAGCAGCTTAGAGGGGGACCCCTACTACTATGGCTACACCTTC. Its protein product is CASSLEGDPYYYGYTF. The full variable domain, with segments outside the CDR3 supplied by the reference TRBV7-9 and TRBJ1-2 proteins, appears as DTGVSQNPRHKITKRGQNVTFRCDPISEHNRLYWYRQTLGQGPEFLTYFQNEAQLEKSRLLSDRFSAERPKGSFSTLEIQRTEQGDSAMYLCASSLEGDPYYYGYTFGSGTRLTVV.